The rows below give T cell receptor beta chains drawn from one sample of a study of T cells after yellow fever vaccination. Using its own MiXCR run on the 5' RACE reads, TCRdb lists one record per CDR3 protein. The table records hundreds of thousands of distinct CDR3 sequences, 12% of them present only once. Sequenced here: PBMCs, sampled on the day of the yellow fever booster vaccination. The receptors here all came from a man under 40 who received the YFV17D yellow fever vaccine. CDR3s include the opening cysteine and the closing phenylalanine or tryptophan. Each record gives: D gene, V gene, J gene, clone size, CDR3 DNA, CDR3 protein. A D gene is named only where the DNA matches it firmly. Size values are once, few and many counts, or a class for expanded clones, and some rows have none.

-	TRBV9	TRBJ2-1	once	TGTGCCAGCAGCGTAGGGCAGGGCACGAATGAGCAGTTCTTC	CASSVGQGTNEQFF
TRBD2	TRBV20-1	TRBJ2-1	few	TGCAGTGCTAGGCCGGGAGGGCCCTACACTGAGCAGTTCTTC	CSARPGGPYTEQFF
-	TRBV20-1	TRBJ1-5	-	TGCAGTGCTACACAGGGAAGGGATCAGCCCCAGCATTTT	CSATQGRDQPQHF
-	TRBV15	TRBJ2-7	-	TGTGCCACCAGCATCCGAGCGGGCACCACAGGCGGGCAGTACTTC	CATSIRAGTTGGQYF
-	TRBV7-9	TRBJ2-1	many	TGCGCCAGCAGCTTAACGGGATACAATGAGCAGTTCTTC	CASSLTGYNEQFF
TRBD2	TRBV20-1	TRBJ2-1	few	TGCAGTGCTACGACTAGCGGGGTGGTGGGGGAGCAGTTCTTC	CSATTSGVVGEQFF
TRBD1	TRBV12-5	TRBJ2-2	-	TGTGCTAGTGGCCCCGGACAGGGTAACTCCGGGGAGCTGTTTTTT	CASGPGQGNSGELFF
TRBD2	TRBV6-2/TRBV6-3	TRBJ2-3	-	TGTGCTGCGTCCGGACTAGCGGGAGGCCGGGGTACGCAGTATTTT	CAASGLAGGRGTQYF
-	TRBV7-2	TRBJ2-7	many	TGTGCCAGCAGCGCCGGTGTGATCTACGAGCAGTACTTC	CASSAGVIYEQYF
TRBD1	TRBV20-1	TRBJ2-5	few	TGCAGTGGTCCGGGACAGGCGGGTGAGACCCAGTACTTC	CSGPGQAGETQYF
-	TRBV7-8	TRBJ2-4	-	TGTGCCAGCAGCTCACAGCTGGGACTCTCTGCGGCCAAAAACATTCAGTACTTC	CASSSQLGLSAAKNIQYF
-	TRBV29-1	TRBJ2-7	-	TGCAGCGCTGCCGGTACCATTACCTACGAGCAGTACTTC	CSAAGTITYEQYF
-	TRBV20-1	TRBJ1-1	-	TGCAGTGCTAGAGCCCCGGGACTCAAGTTGACTGAAGCTTTCTTT	CSARAPGLKLTEAFF
-	TRBV20-1	TRBJ2-1	-	TGCAGTGCTAGACCTAGCACCTTAAATGAGCAGTTCTTC	CSARPSTLNEQFF
TRBD1	TRBV6-1	TRBJ1-4	-	TGTGCCAGCAGGGCCGGGACAGCAACTAATGAAAAACTGTTTTTT	CASRAGTATNEKLFF
-	TRBV29-1	TRBJ1-2	many	TGCAGCGTTGTAATGGACAGTCTGTATGGCTACACCTTC	CSVVMDSLYGYTF